This T cell receptor (beta chain) was profiled in a study of OX40 agonist ivuxolimab in advanced cancers. General study findings and limits: At 0.1 to 3.0 mg/kg and by week 6, CD4+ and CD8+ T cells in the blood had expanded clonally.

On this clone: The target antigen is unknown. The junction differs from germline at one of its ends, possibly a read error.

Libraries were prepared by immunoSEQ multiplex PCR; TCRdb keeps only in-frame clonotypes and omits some of them. The sample lists around 74,000 clones; 92% were seen once. Germline assignment: CDR1 MNHEY and CDR2 SVGAGI. The CDR3 consists of 15 residues. This clonotype was obtained from an adult with an advanced solid tumor such as melanoma, head and neck, liver or kidney cancer. The sequenced sample was CD4+ or CD8+ T cells sorted from blood, obtained in a trial of the OX40 agonist ivuxolimab. V and J are TRBV6-5 and TRBJ2-7; 9 bases map to TRBD2. CDR3 protein: CASSYYTSGYMEQYF. In nucleotides, the CDR3 is TGTGCCAGCAGCTACTATACTAGCGGGTACATGGAGCAGTACTTC.